The entry that follows covers one TCR beta chain sequence. No antigen is known for it. The sample belongs to a study of immune cell composition in non-small cell lung cancer. At the level of the study: Histologic subtype was mainly adenocarcinoma or squamous cell carcinoma. Notes on the study in general: Tumour TCR-beta clonality was not significantly tied to smoking pack-years. Squamous lung tumours showed higher top 10 clone scores and clonality than adenocarcinomas.

DNA was extracted from unsorted cell suspensions stored frozen. Germline V CDR1 and CDR2: SGHRS, YFSETQ. This CDR3 has 14 residues. Trimming pared 4 bases from V and 0 bases from J, leaving 11 bases between. Sequenced by immunoSEQ multiplex PCR; TCRdb stores in-frame clones only, minus some. The data contain 3,000 to 4,000 clones, roughly 74% of them seen just once; the ten biggest clones take up roughly a fifth. The specimen was lung tumor tissue. The TCR comes from a human donor with non-small cell lung cancer. The genes are TRBV5-1 and TRBJ2-7, with a tentative D call TRBD2 (5 bases). CDR3 coding DNA: TGCGCCAGCAGCGAGGGATCGAGCTCCTACGAGCAGTACTTC. This codes for CASSEGSSSYEQYF. The complete variable domain, with remaining parts taken from reference TRBV5-1 and TRBJ2-7, reads KAGVTQTPRYLIKTRGQQVTLSCSPISGHRSVSWYQQTPGQGLQFLFEYFSETQRNKGNFPGRFSGRQFSNSRSEMNVSTLELGDSALYLCASSEGSSSYEQYFGPGTRLTVT.